This TCR beta chain was captured by sequencing in a study of T cell responses to AZD1222 COVID-19 vaccine. The V gene's germline CDR1 is SGDLS and CDR2 YYNGEE. This CDR3 has 12 amino acids. V lost 5 bases and J 5 bases, leaving 10 bases between the germline ends. Study observations and caveats: With dominance at 160-218 and 743-854, vaccine-associated CD4 TCRs spanned spike.

Points on this clone: The antigen is not known.

Using immunoSEQ multiplex PCR, the repertoire was profiled, and TCRdb retains in-frame clones only, with some absent. The sample shows approximately 88,000 clones, approximately 90% of them seen only once. The receptor was isolated from an adult in good health. The rearrangement uses TRBV9 and TRBJ2-5; D possibly matches TRBD1 or TRBD2 (5 bases each). The source was peripheral blood, collected on day 0 of AZD1222 vaccination. CDR3 DNA: TGTGCCAGCAGGGGGCCGGGGGAGACCCAGTACTTC. Its translation is CASRGPGETQYF.